This paragraph covers one TCR beta chain sequence. TCRdb reprocessed the 5' RACE reads and reports one entry per CDR3 protein, with no DNA. Recorded for this sample: 350,000 to 450,000 distinct CDR3 sequences. The CDR3 spans 15 residues. In germline, CDR1 is SGHTA, CDR2 FQGNSA. This specimen belongs to a study of T cells expressing NK-cell markers. Sample: blood T cells: a sorted CD56 or NKG2C T cell subset, CD4+ or CD8+ T cells, or bulk PBMC T cells (not recorded which). J is TRBJ1-1 and V is TRBV7-2; TCRdb's D gene call, TRBD1, goes unchecked for lack of DNA. This TCR was recovered from a man aged 18-70 years in good health. Here the CDR3 reads CASSEHFPGNTEAFF.